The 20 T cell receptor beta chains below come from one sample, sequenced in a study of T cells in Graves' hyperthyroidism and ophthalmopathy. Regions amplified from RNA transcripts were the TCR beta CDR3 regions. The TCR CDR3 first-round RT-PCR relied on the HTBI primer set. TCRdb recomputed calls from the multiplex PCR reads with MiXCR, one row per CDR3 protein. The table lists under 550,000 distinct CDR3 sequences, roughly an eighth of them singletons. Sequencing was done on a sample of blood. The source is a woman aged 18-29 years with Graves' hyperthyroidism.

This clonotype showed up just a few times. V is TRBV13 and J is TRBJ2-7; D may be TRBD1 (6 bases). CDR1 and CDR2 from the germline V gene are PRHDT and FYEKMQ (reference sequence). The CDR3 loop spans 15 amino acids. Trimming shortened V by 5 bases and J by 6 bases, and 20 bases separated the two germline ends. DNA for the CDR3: TGTGCCAGCAGCGAAAGACAGGAATACACAGTCGAGCAGTACTTC. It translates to CASSERQEYTVEQYF.

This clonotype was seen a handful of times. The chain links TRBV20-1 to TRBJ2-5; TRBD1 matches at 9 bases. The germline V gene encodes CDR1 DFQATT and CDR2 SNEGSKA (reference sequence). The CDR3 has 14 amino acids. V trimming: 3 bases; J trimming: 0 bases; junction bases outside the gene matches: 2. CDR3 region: CSARGTGYQETQYF. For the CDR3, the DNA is TGCAGTGCTAGGGGGACAGGGTACCAAGAGACCCAGTACTTC.

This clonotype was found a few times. CDR3 sequence: CASSLDRGLPLDEQYF. CDR3 coding DNA: TGTGCCAGCAGCCTGGACAGGGGGCTCCCGTTGGACGAGCAGTACTTC. The chain recombines TRBV5-4 with TRBJ2-7, with TRBD1 matching over 11 bases. The germline CDR1 and CDR2 sequences are SGHNT and YYREEE (reference sequence). The CDR3 runs 16 residues. The V gene end was trimmed by 4 bases and the J gene end by 5 bases; junction bases not matched to a gene: 11.

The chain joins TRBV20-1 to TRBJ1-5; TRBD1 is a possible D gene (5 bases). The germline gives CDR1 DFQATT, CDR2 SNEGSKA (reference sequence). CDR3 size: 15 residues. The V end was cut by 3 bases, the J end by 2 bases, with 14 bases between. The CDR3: CSARGGGVGNQPQHF. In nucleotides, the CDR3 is TGCAGTGCTAGGGGCGGGGGGGTTGGCAATCAGCCCCAGCATTTT.

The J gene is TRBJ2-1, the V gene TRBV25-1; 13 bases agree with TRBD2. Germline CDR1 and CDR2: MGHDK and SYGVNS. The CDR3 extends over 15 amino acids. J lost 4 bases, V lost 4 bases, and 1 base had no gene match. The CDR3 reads CASSATSGRYNEQFF. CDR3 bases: TGTGCCAGCAGTGCGACTAGCGGGAGGTACAATGAGCAGTTCTTC.

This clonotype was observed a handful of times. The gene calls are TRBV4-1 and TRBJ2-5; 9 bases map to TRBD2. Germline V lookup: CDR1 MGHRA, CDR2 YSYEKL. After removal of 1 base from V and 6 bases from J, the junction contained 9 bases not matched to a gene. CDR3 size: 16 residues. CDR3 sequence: CASSQALLAGRQTQYF. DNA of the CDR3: TGCGCCAGCAGCCAAGCTTTACTAGCGGGTCGTCAGACCCAGTACTTC.

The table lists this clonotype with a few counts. The CDR3 DNA reads TGTGCCAGCAGTTTGTCCGGGACTTTGAATCAGCCCCAGCATTTT. This gives the protein CASSLSGTLNQPQHF. V is TRBV27 and J is TRBJ1-5; D perhaps matches TRBD1 (5 bases). The ends were cut back, 3 bases at V and 4 bases at J, with 13 bases in the middle. Looked up from germline, CDR1 is MNHEY and CDR2 is SMNVEV (reference sequence). This CDR3 is 15 amino acids long.

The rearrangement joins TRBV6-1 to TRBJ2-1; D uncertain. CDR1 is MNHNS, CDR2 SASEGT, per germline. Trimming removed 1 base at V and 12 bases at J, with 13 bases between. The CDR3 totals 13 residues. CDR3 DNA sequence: TGTGCCAGCAGTGAAGTAGGTGAGAGGCCGCAGTTCTTC. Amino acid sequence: CASSEVGERPQFF.

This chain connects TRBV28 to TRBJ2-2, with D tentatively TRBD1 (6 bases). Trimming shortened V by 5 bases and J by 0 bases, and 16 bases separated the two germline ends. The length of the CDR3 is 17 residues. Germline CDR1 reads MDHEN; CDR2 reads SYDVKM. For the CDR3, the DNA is TGTGCCAGCAGTAGGGACACCGAAACAGCGAACACCGGGGAGCTGTTTTTT. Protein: CASSRDTETANTGELFF.

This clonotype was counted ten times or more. The chain's CDR3 is CASSFGGRTTEAFF. CDR3 DNA sequence: TGTGCCAGCAGCTTTGGCGGACGAACCACTGAAGCTTTCTTT. The chain recombines TRBV7-2 with TRBJ1-1; D gene ambiguous. CDR3 length: 14 residues. Germline V lookup: CDR1 SGHTA, CDR2 FQGNSA. V gave up 3 bases and J gave up 4 bases, with 12 bases separating them.

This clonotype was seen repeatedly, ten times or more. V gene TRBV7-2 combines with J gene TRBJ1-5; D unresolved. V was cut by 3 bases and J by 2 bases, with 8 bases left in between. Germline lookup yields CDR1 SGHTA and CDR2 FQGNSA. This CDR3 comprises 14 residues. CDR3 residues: CASSFLGGNQPQHF. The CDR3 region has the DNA TGTGCCAGCAGCTTTCTGGGTGGCAATCAGCCCCAGCATTTT.

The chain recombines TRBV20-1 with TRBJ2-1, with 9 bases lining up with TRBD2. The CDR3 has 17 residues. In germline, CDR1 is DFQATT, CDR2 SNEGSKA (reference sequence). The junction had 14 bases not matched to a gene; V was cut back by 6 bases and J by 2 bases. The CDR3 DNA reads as TGCAGTGCAGCCGGCCGGAGCGGGAGGTCCGCCTACAATGAGCAGTTCTTC. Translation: CSAAGRSGRSAYNEQFF.

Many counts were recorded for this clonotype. The CDR3 sequence: CASSLAPRYNDEQYF. As DNA, the CDR3 is TGTGCCAGCAGCTTAGCGCCCCGGTACAACGACGAGCAGTACTTC. The V gene is TRBV11-1, the J gene TRBJ2-7; unclear D gene. V was clipped by 0 bases and J by 5 bases, with 14 bases between them. The germline V gene encodes CDR1 SGHAT and CDR2 FQDESV (reference sequence). This CDR3 is built from 15 residues.

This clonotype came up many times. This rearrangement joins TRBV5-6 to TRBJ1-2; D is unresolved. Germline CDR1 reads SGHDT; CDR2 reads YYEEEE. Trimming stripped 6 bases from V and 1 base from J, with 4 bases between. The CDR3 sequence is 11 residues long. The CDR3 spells CASTDNYGYTF. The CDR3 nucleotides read TGTGCCAGCACGGATAACTATGGCTACACCTTC.

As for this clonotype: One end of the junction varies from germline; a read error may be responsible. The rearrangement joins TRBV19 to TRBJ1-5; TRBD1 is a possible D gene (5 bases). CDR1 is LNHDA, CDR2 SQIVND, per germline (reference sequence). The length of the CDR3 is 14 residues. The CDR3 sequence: CTSTEGRGAQPQHF. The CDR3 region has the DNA TGTACCAGTACCGAAGGTAGGGGCGCTCAGCCCCAGCATTTT.

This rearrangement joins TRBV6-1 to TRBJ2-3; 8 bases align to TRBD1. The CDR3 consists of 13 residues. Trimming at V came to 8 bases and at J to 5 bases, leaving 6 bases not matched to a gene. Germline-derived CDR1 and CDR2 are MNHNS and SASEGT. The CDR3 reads CASQDREVDTQYF. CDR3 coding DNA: TGTGCCAGCCAGGACAGGGAGGTAGATACGCAGTATTTT.

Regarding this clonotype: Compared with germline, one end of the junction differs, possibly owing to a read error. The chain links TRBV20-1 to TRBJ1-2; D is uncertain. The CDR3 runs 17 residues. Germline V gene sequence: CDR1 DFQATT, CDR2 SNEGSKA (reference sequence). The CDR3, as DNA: TGCAGTGCTAGAGACCCCCAGGCCCCAACTTCTAACCATGGCTACACCTTC. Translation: CSARDPQAPTSNHGYTF.

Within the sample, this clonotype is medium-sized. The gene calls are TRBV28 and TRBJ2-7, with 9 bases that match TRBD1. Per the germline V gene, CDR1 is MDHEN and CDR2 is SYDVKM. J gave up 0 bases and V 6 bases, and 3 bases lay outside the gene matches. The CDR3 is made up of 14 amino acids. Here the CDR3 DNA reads TGTGCCAGCAGGAGGACAGGGGTCTCCTACGAGCAGTACTTC. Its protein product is CASRRTGVSYEQYF.

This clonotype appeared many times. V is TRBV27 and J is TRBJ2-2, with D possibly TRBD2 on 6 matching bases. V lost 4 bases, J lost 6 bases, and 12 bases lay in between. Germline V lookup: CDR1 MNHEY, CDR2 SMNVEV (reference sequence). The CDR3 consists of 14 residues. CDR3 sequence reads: CASSSGERAGELFF. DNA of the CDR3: TGTGCCAGCAGTTCGGGAGAAAGGGCCGGGGAGCTGTTTTTT.

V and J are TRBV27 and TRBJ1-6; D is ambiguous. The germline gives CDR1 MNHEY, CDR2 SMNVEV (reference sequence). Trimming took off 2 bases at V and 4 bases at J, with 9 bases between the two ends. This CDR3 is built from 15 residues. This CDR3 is CASSLGETYNSPLHF. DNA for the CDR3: TGTGCCAGCAGTTTAGGGGAAACTTATAATTCACCCCTCCACTTT.